This entry features one TCR beta chain sequence. Its antigen is currently unknown. This entry belongs to a study of shared clonotypes between healthy human individuals. Points from the study as a whole: Generation probabilities were higher for clonotypes shared across all four sorted-subset donors than for unshared ones.

Germline V gene sequence: CDR1 SQVTM, CDR2 ANQGSEA. This CDR3 has 14 residues. The V segment lost 6 bases and the J segment 2 bases; nucleotides outside the gene matches: 10. Measured with immunoSEQ multiplex PCR; TCRdb has only the in-frame clones, and not every one. In the table there are approximately 2,000,000 clones, just under 95% of which are singletons. The sample comprised naive CD4+ T cells from PBMCs. Described subset: CD45RA+ positively selected. This clonotype originated in a man in his late teens or twenties in good health. Some clones in this sample may be carry-over from other donors' samples. The chain joins TRBV29-1 to TRBJ2-7, with TRBD1 matching over 7 bases. DNA for the CDR3: TGCAGCGTAACACGACAGGGCCCAGCCTACGAGCAGTACTTC. Its translation: CSVTRQGPAYEQYF.